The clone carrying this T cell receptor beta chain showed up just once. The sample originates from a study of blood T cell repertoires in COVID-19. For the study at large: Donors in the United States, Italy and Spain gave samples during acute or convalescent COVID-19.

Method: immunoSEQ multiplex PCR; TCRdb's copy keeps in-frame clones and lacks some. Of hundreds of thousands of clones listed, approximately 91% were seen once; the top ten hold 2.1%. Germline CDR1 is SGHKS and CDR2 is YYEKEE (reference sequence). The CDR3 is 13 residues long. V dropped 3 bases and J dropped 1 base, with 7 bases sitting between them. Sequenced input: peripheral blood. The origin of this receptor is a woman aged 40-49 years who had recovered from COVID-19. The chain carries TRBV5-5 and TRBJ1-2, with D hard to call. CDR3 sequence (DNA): TGTGCCAGCAGCTCACGGGGTAACTATGGCTACACCTTC. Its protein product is CASSSRGNYGYTF.